This is a list of T cell receptor beta chains from one sample in a study of CD8+ T cells in alopecia areata. Profiling relied on immunoSEQ multiplex PCR, and the TCRdb table lists in-frame clones only, not all of them. The data hold about 210,000 clones, with approximately 38% observed a single time. The sample here was CD4+ T cells sorted from blood, taken at approximately week 34, from a patient treated with tofacitinib. The receptor source for this set is a human donor with alopecia areata. Both conserved end residues are part of each CDR3. A D gene is named only where the DNA matches it firmly. Some rows mark clone size as missing; the rest say once, few, many or name a class of expanded clone.

clone_size j_call d_call v_call cdr3_aa cdr3_nt
- TRBJ2-3 TRBD1 TRBV25-1 CASSVGAGGDTQYF TGTGCCAGCAGTGTGGGGGCAGGGGGAGATACGCAGTATTTT
- TRBJ1-1 - TRBV9 CASSVQPENTEAFF TGTGCCAGCAGCGTACAACCTGAGAACACTGAAGCTTTCTTT
- TRBJ2-3 - TRBV7-9 CASSLGSGDTQYF TGTGCCAGCAGCTTAGGATCAGGGGATACGCAGTATTTT
- TRBJ2-1 TRBD1 TRBV19 CASSIAGTGDNEQFF TGTGCCAGTAGTATAGCGGGGACAGGGGACAATGAGCAGTTCTTC
- TRBJ1-1 - TRBV10-3 CATSGQNTEAFF TGTGCCACGTCCGGACAGAACACTGAAGCTTTCTTT
- TRBJ2-1 - TRBV7-6 CASSLDGRRRSYNEQFF TGTGCCAGCAGCTTAGATGGCCGACGACGCTCCTACAATGAGCAGTTCTTC
- TRBJ2-7 - TRBV5-1 CASTCHEQYF TGCGCCAGCACCTGCCACGAGCAGTACTTC
- TRBJ2-5 - TRBV27 CASSEAGQEETQYF TGTGCCAGCAGTGAAGCGGGCCAAGAGGAGACCCAGTACTTC
few TRBJ2-7 - TRBV6-5 CASSPSGPGTYEQYF TGTGCCAGCAGTCCGTCGGGTCCGGGAACCTACGAGCAGTACTTC
- TRBJ2-2 - TRBV29-1 CSVAGSGELFF TGCAGCGTAGCAGGGTCCGGGGAGCTGTTTTTT
- TRBJ1-1 - TRBV30 CAWGYGRGTEAFF TGTGCCTGGGGTTACGGGCGCGGCACTGAAGCTTTCTTT
- TRBJ1-1 - TRBV5-1 CASSLAGGGTEAFF TGCGCCAGCAGCTTGGCCGGAGGGGGGACTGAAGCTTTCTTT
many TRBJ2-2 - TRBV11-1 CASSYPTGELFF TGTGCCAGCAGCTACCCTACCGGGGAGCTGTTTTTT
- TRBJ1-1 - TRBV7-8 CASSRRQSTEAFF TGTGCCAGCAGTCGCAGGCAATCCACTGAAGCTTTCTTT
few TRBJ1-3 - TRBV19 CASSIRAPSGNTIYF TGTGCCAGTAGTATCCGGGCCCCCTCTGGAAACACCATATATTTT
few TRBJ2-3 - TRBV5-6 CASSLVGTPFSDTQYF TGTGCCAGCAGCTTGGTTGGGACACCGTTTTCAGATACGCAGTATTTT
- TRBJ2-6 TRBD2 TRBV7-9 CASSRFSGSSRGANVLTF TGTGCCAGCAGCCGTTTTAGCGGGAGCTCTAGGGGGGCCAACGTCCTGACTTTC
- TRBJ2-7 TRBD2 TRBV4-1 CASSQGASGSYEQYF TGCGCCAGCAGCCAAGGTGCTAGCGGCTCCTACGAGCAGTACTTC
- TRBJ1-5 - TRBV4-1 CASSQDTAPGRDNQPQHF TGCGCCAGCAGCCAAGATACGGCTCCGGGGCGAGACAATCAGCCCCAGCATTTT
- TRBJ1-5 TRBD1 TRBV2 CASSPDRAQPQHF TGTGCCAGCAGCCCGGACAGGGCTCAGCCCCAGCATTTT
- TRBJ2-2 - TRBV30 CAWTGHGTGELFF TGTGCCTGGACTGGACACGGCACCGGGGAGCTGTTTTTT
once TRBJ2-2 - TRBV30 CAWRGSTPTGELFF TGTGCCTGGAGAGGGTCGACTCCCACCGGGGAGCTGTTTTTT
- TRBJ2-7 - TRBV4-1 CASSQEGRGSYEQYF TGCGCCAGCAGCCAAGAGGGAAGGGGATCCTACGAGCAGTACTTC
- TRBJ2-2 - TRBV7-3 CASSLGSNTGELFF TGTGCCAGCAGCCTCGGATCGAACACCGGGGAGCTGTTTTTT
- TRBJ1-1 - TRBV5-4 CASSLGRGGMNTEAFF TGTGCCAGCAGCTTGGGTAGGGGAGGGATGAACACTGAAGCTTTCTTT
- TRBJ1-2 - TRBV30 CAWSVPGPRYTF TGTGCCTGGAGTGTACCTGGGCCCCGCTACACCTTC
- TRBJ2-2 - TRBV11-2 CASSLDWGNTGELFF TGTGCCAGCAGCTTAGATTGGGGGAACACCGGGGAGCTGTTTTTT
- TRBJ2-7 TRBD1 TRBV4-1 CASSQTGTERYEQYF TGCGCCAGCAGCCAAACCGGGACAGAGCGCTACGAGCAGTACTTC
- TRBJ2-3 TRBD2 TRBV29-1 CSVMREGRFTDTQYF TGCAGCGTTATGCGGGAGGGCAGATTCACAGATACGCAGTATTTT
- TRBJ2-6 - TRBV5-1 CASSARVWESSGANVLTF TGCGCCAGCAGCGCCAGGGTTTGGGAAAGCTCTGGGGCCAACGTCCTGACTTTC
few TRBJ1-2 - TRBV30 CAWPREGYGYTF TGTGCCTGGCCCCGGGAGGGCTATGGCTACACCTTC
- TRBJ2-1 - TRBV10-3 CAISESGSPNEQFF TGTGCCATCAGTGAGTCTGGTAGCCCCAATGAGCAGTTCTTC
few TRBJ1-5 - TRBV29-1 CSVAGRNQPQHF TGCAGCGTTGCCGGGAGGAATCAGCCCCAGCATTTT
- TRBJ2-7 - TRBV29-1 CSVGSIGLTYEQYF TGCAGCGTAGGGTCAATCGGATTGACCTACGAGCAGTACTTC
- TRBJ2-7 TRBD1 TRBV6-6 CASSAGTGGGEQYF TGTGCCAGCAGTGCCGGGACAGGGGGCGGCGAGCAGTACTTC
- TRBJ2-3 - TRBV7-9 CASSSVRGPAHGQYF TGTGCCAGCAGCTCCGTCCGCGGACCCGCCCACGGGCAGTATTTT
- TRBJ1-1 - TRBV14 CASSPWGPQTEAFF TGTGCCAGCAGCCCATGGGGTCCGCAAACTGAAGCTTTCTTT
- TRBJ2-7 - TRBV6-5 CASSYRRQGTYEQYF TGTGCCAGCAGTTATCGCCGGCAGGGGACCTACGAGCAGTACTTC
once TRBJ2-5 TRBD2 TRBV4-1 CASSQDLLAGGQKETQYF TGCGCCAGCAGCCAAGATCTGCTAGCGGGAGGACAGAAGGAGACCCAGTACTTC
many TRBJ1-1 - TRBV18 CASSPEGMGTFF TGTGCCAGCTCACCGGAAGGGATGGGGACTTTCTTT
- TRBJ2-3 - TRBV7-9 CASSLWTRTDTQYF TGTGCCAGCAGCCTGTGGACCCGCACAGATACGCAGTATTTT
- TRBJ2-1 TRBD1 TRBV9 CASSVAQGAGDEQFF TGTGCCAGCAGCGTAGCTCAGGGGGCCGGAGATGAGCAGTTCTTC
few TRBJ2-1 - TRBV6-5 CASSYDPGTHEQFF TGTGCCAGCAGTTACGATCCTGGGACCCATGAGCAGTTCTTC
few TRBJ1-3 - TRBV30 CAWALGDGNTIYF TGTGCCTGGGCTCTAGGGGATGGAAACACCATATATTTT
few TRBJ2-1 - TRBV14 CASSQGPDRGYNEQFF TGTGCCAGCAGCCAAGGCCCAGACCGGGGGTACAATGAGCAGTTCTTC
- TRBJ1-1 TRBD1 TRBV5-4 CASSTRTGPNTEAFF TGTGCCAGCAGCACACGGACAGGACCCAACACTGAAGCTTTCTTT
- TRBJ2-3 TRBD2 TRBV14 CASSETSGRVDTQYF TGTGCCAGCAGCGAAACTAGCGGGAGGGTAGATACGCAGTATTTT
few TRBJ1-5 TRBD1 TRBV30 CASRTGGNGNQPQHF TGTGCCTCCCGGACAGGTGGAAATGGCAATCAGCCCCAGCATTTT
few TRBJ1-1 - TRBV29-1 CSVGTPGGNTEAFF TGCAGCGTTGGCACACCCGGGGGGAACACTGAAGCTTTCTTT